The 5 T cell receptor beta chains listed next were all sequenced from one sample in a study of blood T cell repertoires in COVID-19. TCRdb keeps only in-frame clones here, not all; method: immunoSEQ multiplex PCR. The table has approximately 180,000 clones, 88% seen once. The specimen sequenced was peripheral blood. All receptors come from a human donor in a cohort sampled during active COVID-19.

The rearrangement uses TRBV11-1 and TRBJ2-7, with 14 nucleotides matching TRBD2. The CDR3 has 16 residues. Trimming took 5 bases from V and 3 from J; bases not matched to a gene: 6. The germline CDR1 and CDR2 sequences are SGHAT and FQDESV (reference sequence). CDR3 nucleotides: TGTGCCAGCAGCCCAGGGGGACTAGCGGGAGTCTACGAGCAGTACTTC. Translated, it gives CASSPGGLAGVYEQYF.

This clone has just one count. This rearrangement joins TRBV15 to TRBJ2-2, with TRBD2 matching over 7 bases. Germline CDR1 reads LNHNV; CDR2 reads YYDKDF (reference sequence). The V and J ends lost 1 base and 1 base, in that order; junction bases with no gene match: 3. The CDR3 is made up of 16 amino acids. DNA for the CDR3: TGTGCCACCAGCAGAGGGGGGACTAAGAACACCGGGGAGCTGTTTTTT. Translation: CATSRGGTKNTGELFF.

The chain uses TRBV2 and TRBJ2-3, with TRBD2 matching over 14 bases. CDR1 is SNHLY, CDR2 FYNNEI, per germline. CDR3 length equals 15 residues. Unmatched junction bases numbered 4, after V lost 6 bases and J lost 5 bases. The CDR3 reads CASRRLAGGGDTQYF. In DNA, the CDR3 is TGTGCCAGCAGAAGACTAGCGGGAGGGGGAGATACGCAGTATTTT. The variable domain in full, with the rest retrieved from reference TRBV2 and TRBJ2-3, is EPEVTQTPSHQVTQMGQEVILRCVPISNHLYFYWYRQILGQKVEFLVSFYNNEISEKSEIFDDQFSVERPDGSNFTLKIRSTKLEDSAMYFCASRRLAGGGDTQYFGPGTRLTVL.

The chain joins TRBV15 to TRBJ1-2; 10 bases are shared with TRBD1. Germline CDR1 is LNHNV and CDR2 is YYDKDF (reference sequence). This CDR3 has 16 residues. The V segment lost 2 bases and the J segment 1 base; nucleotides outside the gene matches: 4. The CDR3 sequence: CATSRPDRGHNYGYTF. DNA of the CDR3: TGTGCCACCAGCAGACCCGACAGGGGGCATAACTATGGCTACACCTTC. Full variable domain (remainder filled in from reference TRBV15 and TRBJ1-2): DAMVIQNPRYQVTQFGKPVTLSCSQTLNHNVMYWYQQKSSQAPKLLFHYYDKDFNNEADTPDNFQSRRPNTSFCFLDIRSPGLGDTAMYLCATSRPDRGHNYGYTFGSGTRLTVV.

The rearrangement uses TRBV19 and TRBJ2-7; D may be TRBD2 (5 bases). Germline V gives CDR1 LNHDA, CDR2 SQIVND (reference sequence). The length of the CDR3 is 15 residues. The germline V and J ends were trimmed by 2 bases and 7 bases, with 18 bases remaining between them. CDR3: CASSIHGGSTREQYF. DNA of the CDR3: TGTGCCAGTAGTATACATGGAGGTTCTACGCGAGAGCAGTACTTC.